This is a list of T cell receptor beta chains from one sample in a study of T cell repertoires in cytomegalovirus infection. TCRdb analysed the reads with MiXCR anew, one entry per CDR3 protein. The sample has 55,000 to 85,000 distinct CDR3 sequences; about 4% are singletons. The sample consisted of PBMCs. The receptors derive from a human donor in good health (CMV status not recorded). Some clones in this sample may be carry-over from other donors' samples. CDR3s leave out the opening cysteine and the closing phenylalanine or tryptophan. The order of the fields is J gene, CDR3 length, V gene, CDR3 protein.

TRBJ2-1 11 TRBV4-1 ASSVRLAGGKF
TRBJ2-7 12 TRBV10-3 AISEGGGIYEQY
TRBJ2-1 13 TRBV12-3/TRBV12-4 ASSSGGRPENEQF
TRBJ1-2 12 TRBV7-2 ASTVGGTVYGYT
TRBJ2-7 11 TRBV29-1 SALRDRGREQY
TRBJ2-7 14 TRBV7-2 ASSAQLGRERREQY
TRBJ2-4 14 TRBV7-7 ASSLAKGDRKNIQY
TRBJ2-5 15 TRBV20-1 SANAVGRGSRPETQY
TRBJ2-7 11 TRBV12-3/TRBV12-4 ANQLDEPTGQY
TRBJ2-2 11 TRBV7-9 ASSLERFGELF
TRBJ1-6 11 TRBV4-2 ASSQEGNSPLH
TRBJ2-7 9 TRBV15 ATSIGYEQY
TRBJ2-1 18 TRBV7-2 ASSSGLAAPRGASYNEQF
TRBJ2-1 10 TRBV11-2 ASSLQRMRQF
TRBJ2-5 12 TRBV7-2 ASSRDRGRETQY
TRBJ2-7 10 TRBV11-3 ASSLTGTEQY